This T cell receptor (beta chain) appears in the sequencing data of a study of OX40 agonist ivuxolimab in advanced cancers. Overall study: Ivuxolimab, an agonist antibody against OX40 (CD134), was given to patients. Every 2 weeks, patients got intravenous ivuxolimab at one of six dose levels (0.01-10 mg/kg). General observations from the study: Nonresponders included some who also had low normalized T-cell clonal expansion. Specificity for antigen went undetermined in the expanded peripheral T cells.

Per the germline V gene, CDR1 is SGHRS and CDR2 is YFSETQ. CDR3 length: 15 residues. Trimming cost V 4 bases and J 4 bases, with 14 bases left between them. Data came from immunoSEQ multiplex PCR; TCRdb stores just in-frame clones and leaves some out. The sample comprises about 63,000 clones, approximately 88% of which are singletons, and about 0.77% rests with the top ten. This clone was counted between two and nine times. Its antigen is still unknown. The starting material was CD4+ or CD8+ T cells sorted from blood, obtained in a trial of the OX40 agonist ivuxolimab. This chain uses TRBV5-1 with TRBJ2-2; D is perhaps TRBD1 (8 bases). This TCR came from an adult with an advanced solid tumor such as melanoma, head and neck, liver or kidney cancer. CDR3 in amino acids: CASSRTGRGTGELFF. The CDR3 nucleotides read TGCGCCAGCAGCCGGACAGGGAGGGGCACCGGGGAGCTGTTTTTT.